Below are 9 T cell receptor beta chains sequenced from a single sample in a study of cytomegalovirus exposure and HLA in healthy donors. 60 Vbeta and 13 Jbeta primers were used in PCR. Measured with immunoSEQ multiplex PCR; TCRdb has only the in-frame clones, and not every one. This sample's clone table lists approximately 110,000 clones. What was sequenced was PBMCs. The receptors shown here come from a man aged 50 to 59 in good health and CMV-seronegative.

This chain links TRBV6-6 with TRBJ2-2; no firm D call. In germline, CDR1 is MNHNY, CDR2 SVGAGI (reference sequence). The CDR3 is 12 residues long. Trimming removed 7 bases at V and 6 bases at J, with 9 bases between. This CDR3 is CASTPGAGELFF. CDR3 sequence (DNA): TGTGCCAGCACCCCAGGCGCCGGGGAGCTGTTTTTT.

The chain combines TRBV5-5 with TRBJ2-3; TRBD2 aligns across 11 bases. The CDR3 consists of 15 residues. Germline CDR1 and CDR2: SGHKS and YYEKEE (reference sequence). Trimming cost V 3 bases and J 0 bases; bases outside gene matches: 0. The CDR3 spells CASSWTSGSTDTQYF. The DNA for the CDR3 is TGTGCCAGCAGCTGGACTAGCGGGAGCACAGATACGCAGTATTTT. The complete variable domain, with remaining parts taken from reference TRBV5-5 and TRBJ2-3, reads DAGVTQSPTHLIKTRGQQVTLRCSPISGHKSVSWYQQVLGQGPQFIFQYYEKEERGRGNFPDRFSARQFPNYSSELNVNALLLGDSALYLCASSWTSGSTDTQYFGPGTRLTVL.

CDR3 coding DNA: TGTGCCAGCAGTAGGGACAGGGCTCGGAGCAATCAGCCCCAGCATTTT. Translated, it gives CASSRDRARSNQPQHF. The chain is built from TRBV2 and TRBJ1-5; 9 bases fit TRBD1. In germline, CDR1 is SNHLY, CDR2 FYNNEI. The trim removed 5 bases at V and 1 base at J, leaving 6 bases unmatched. The CDR3 loop spans 16 amino acids.

The chain links TRBV5-6 to TRBJ1-4, with 9 positions matching TRBD1. The germline V gene has CDR1 SGHDT and CDR2 YYEEEE. The V segment lost 1 base and the J segment 8 bases; nucleotides outside the gene matches: 6. The CDR3 is 15 residues long. In nucleotides, the CDR3 is TGTGCCAGCAGCTTGTTGGGGACAGGGCAAGAAAAACTGTTTTTT. Translating gives CASSLLGTGQEKLFF.

To note about this clone: Other DNA sequences of this sample code for an identical CDR3. This rearrangement joins TRBV5-4 to TRBJ1-1, with D unclear. Trimming pared 0 bases from V and 1 base from J, leaving 4 bases between. In germline, CDR1 is SGHNT, CDR2 YYREEE (reference sequence). This CDR3 spans 13 amino acids. CDR3 amino acids: CASSLAGNTEAFF. CDR3 coding DNA: TGTGCCAGCAGCTTGGCAGGGAACACTGAAGCTTTCTTT.

The chain combines TRBV18 with TRBJ1-2; D gene ambiguous. The germline V gene encodes CDR1 KGHSH and CDR2 LQKENI. CDR3 length equals 13 residues. The V end was cut by 3 bases, the J end by 7 bases, with 12 bases between. The chain's CDR3 is CASSPTEIFGYTF. The CDR3 coding sequence is TGTGCCAGCTCACCGACGGAGATATTTGGCTACACCTTC.

This chain connects TRBV19 to TRBJ1-1; TRBD1 matches at 8 bases. V was pared by 5 bases and J by 1 base, with 9 bases of the junction left unmatched. Germline loops: CDR1 LNHDA, CDR2 SQIVND (reference sequence). The CDR3 spans 16 residues. CDR3 loop: CASSVTGAISNTEAFF. The CDR3, as DNA: TGTGCCAGTAGTGTGACAGGGGCGATTTCGAACACTGAAGCTTTCTTT. Using reference TRBV19 and TRBJ1-1 for the parts outside the CDR3, the full variable domain is DGGITQSPKYLFRKEGQNVTLSCEQNLNHDAMYWYRQDPGQGLRLIYYSQIVNDFQKGDIAEGYSVSREKKESFPLTVTSAQKNPTAFYLCASSVTGAISNTEAFFGQGTRLTVV.

The chain carries TRBV5-1 and TRBJ2-7; D possibly corresponds to TRBD1 (6 bases). The CDR3 totals 16 residues. In germline, CDR1 is SGHRS, CDR2 YFSETQ. With 0 bases removed from V and 2 bases from J, the gap between germline ends came to 15 bases. The CDR3 region has the DNA TGCGCCAGCAGCTTGGTGGGGACATCCTTAACCTACGAGCAGTACTTC. This encodes CASSLVGTSLTYEQYF.

This chain connects TRBV6-1 to TRBJ2-7, with 10 bases aligning to TRBD1. Germline trimming cut 6 bases from V and 4 bases from J; bases unmatched to any gene: 6. This CDR3 spans 14 amino acids. Germline-derived CDR1 and CDR2 are MNHNS and SASEGT. This CDR3 is CASRLGQGHYEQYF. The CDR3 DNA reads as TGTGCCAGCAGGCTGGGACAGGGGCATTACGAGCAGTACTTC.